This entry concerns a single T cell receptor (beta chain). Its target is unknown. The germline V and J ends were trimmed by 8 bases and 1 base, with 12 bases remaining between them. The CDR3 length is 13 residues. The germline V gene encodes CDR1 SGHNT and CDR2 YENEEA. The data are from a study of radiotherapy plus CTLA-4 blockade in lung cancer. Findings of the study overall: Early blood T cell clone dynamics reportedly forecast response best, with interferon-beta.

Clones were sequenced by immunoSEQ multiplex PCR, and TCRdb holds only the in-frame ones, with some missing. This sample has roughly 90,000 clones; about 90% occur once, and the top ten carry 4.5% to 6%. This clonotype was obtained from a human donor with non-small cell lung cancer that progressed on radiotherapy plus ipilimumab. Sequences were derived from peripheral blood, sampled from a patient treated with radiotherapy plus ipilimumab. The chain is built from TRBV11-3 and TRBJ2-7, with D unclear. The CDR3 loop is CASALGLSYEQYF. In DNA, the CDR3 is TGTGCCAGCGCCCTTGGGCTTTCCTACGAGCAGTACTTC. The full variable domain, its missing parts supplied by reference TRBV11-3 and TRBJ2-7, is EAGVVQSPRYKIIEKKQPVAFWCNPISGHNTLYWYLQNLGQGPELLIRYENEEAVDDSQLPKDRFSAERLKGVDSTLKIQPAELGDSAVYLCASALGLSYEQYFGPGTRLTVT.